This T cell receptor (beta chain) was identified in a study of lymphopenia after photon versus proton radiotherapy. Concerning this clone: The antigen is unknown.

Study-level results: Photon-treated patients lost naive T cells and TCR diversity; proton-treated stayed stable. In patients who died, overall survival fell as post-nadir TCR diversity dropped more. Post-nadir diversity loss with photons came from oligoclonal expansion, particularly CD8+ Temra cells. Survival link was tested only in deceased patients; proton benefit remains a possibility.

Sequenced by immunoSEQ multiplex PCR; TCRdb stores in-frame clones only, minus some. The data contain some 55,000 clones, around 88% of them singletons. From germline, CDR1 is LNHDA and CDR2 SQIVND (reference sequence). There are 15 residues in the CDR3. Trimming left V 7 bases short and J 5 bases short, with 18 bases between. The material was peripheral blood, obtained from a patient treated with photon-based radiotherapy. This chain uses TRBV19 with TRBJ1-5, with D tentatively TRBD1 (5 bases). The receptor was derived from a man aged 40-49 years with gastric cancer. The CDR3 loop reads CASTNLWGGDQPQHF. CDR3 DNA: TGTGCCAGTACTAACCTGTGGGGGGGGGATCAGCCCCAGCATTTT. The full variable domain, rest sourced from reference TRBV19 and TRBJ1-5, is DGGITQSPKYLFRKEGQNVTLSCEQNLNHDAMYWYRQDPGQGLRLIYYSQIVNDFQKGDIAEGYSVSREKKESFPLTVTSAQKNPTAFYLCASTNLWGGDQPQHFGDGTRLSIL.